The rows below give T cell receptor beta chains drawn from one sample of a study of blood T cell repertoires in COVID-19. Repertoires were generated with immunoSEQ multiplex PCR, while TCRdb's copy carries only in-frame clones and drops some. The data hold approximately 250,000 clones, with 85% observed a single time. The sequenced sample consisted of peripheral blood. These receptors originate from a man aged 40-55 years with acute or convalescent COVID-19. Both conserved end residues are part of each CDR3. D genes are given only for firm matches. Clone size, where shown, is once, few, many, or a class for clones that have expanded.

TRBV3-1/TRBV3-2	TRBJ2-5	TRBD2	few	CASSLGLAGLQETQYF	TGTGCCAGCAGCCTCGGACTAGCGGGGCTCCAAGAGACCCAGTACTTC
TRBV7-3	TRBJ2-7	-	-	CASSLFGGEQYF	TGTGCCAGCAGCTTATTCGGGGGAGAGCAGTACTTC
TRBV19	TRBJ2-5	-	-	CASSISAGETQYF	TGTGCCAGTAGTATCTCTGCCGGGGAGACCCAGTACTTC
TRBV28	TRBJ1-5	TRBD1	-	CASSLGQGVQPQHF	TGTGCCAGCAGTTTGGGACAGGGAGTACAGCCCCAGCATTTT
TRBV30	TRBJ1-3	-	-	CAASPPGTGNTIYF	TGTGCCGCTTCCCCCCCAGGGACTGGAAACACCATATATTTT
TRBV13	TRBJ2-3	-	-	CASSLLSRESSTDTQYF	TGTGCCAGCAGCCTTCTCTCTCGGGAGTCTAGCACAGATACGCAGTATTTT
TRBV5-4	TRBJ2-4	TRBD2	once	CASSLVGLAGVKNIQYF	TGTGCCAGCAGCTTGGTGGGACTAGCGGGGGTCAAAAACATTCAGTACTTC
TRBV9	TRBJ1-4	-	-	CASSDDMANEKLFF	TGTGCCAGCAGCGACGACATGGCGAATGAAAAACTGTTTTTT
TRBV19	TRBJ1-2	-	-	CASSIIAGQDYGYTF	TGTGCCAGTAGTATCATCGCAGGGCAGGACTATGGCTACACCTTC
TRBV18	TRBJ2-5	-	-	CASSPPSQGREETQYF	TGTGCCAGCTCACCACCGTCGCAGGGGAGAGAAGAGACCCAGTACTTC
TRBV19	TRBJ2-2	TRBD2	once	CASSITGGPATGELFF	TGTGCCAGTAGTATTACGGGGGGGCCTGCCACCGGGGAGCTGTTTTTT
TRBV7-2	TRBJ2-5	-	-	CASSLSVAETQYF	TGTGCCAGCAGCTTATCTGTAGCCGAGACCCAGTACTTC
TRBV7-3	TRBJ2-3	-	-	CASSLRTEDTQYF	TGTGCCAGCAGCCTACGGACTGAGGATACGCAGTATTTT
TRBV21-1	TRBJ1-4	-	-	CASSPPRSATNEKLFF	TGTGCCAGCAGCCCCCCGAGATCTGCAACTAATGAAAAACTGTTTTTT
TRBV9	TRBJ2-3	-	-	CASSADLSGDTQYF	TGTGCCAGCAGCGCGGACCTGTCAGGGGATACGCAGTATTTT
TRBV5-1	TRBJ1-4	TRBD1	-	CASSTVQGAEGEKLFF	TGCGCCAGCAGCACCGTACAGGGGGCGGAGGGGGAAAAACTGTTTTTT
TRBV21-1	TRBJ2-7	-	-	CASGPGGSSHWEQYF	TGTGCCAGCGGGCCTGGGGGCAGCTCCCATTGGGAGCAGTACTTC
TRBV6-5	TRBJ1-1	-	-	CASSYENRVTEAFF	TGTGCCAGCAGTTACGAGAACAGGGTCACTGAAGCTTTCTTT
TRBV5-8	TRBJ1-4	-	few	CASSLWRATNEKLFF	TGTGCCAGCAGTCTTTGGAGGGCAACTAATGAAAAACTGTTTTTT
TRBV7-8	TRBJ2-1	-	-	CASSLALGYRVGYNEQFF	TGTGCCAGCAGCTTAGCGCTGGGGTACAGGGTTGGCTACAATGAGCAGTTCTTC
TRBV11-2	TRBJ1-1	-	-	CASSRSTAEAFF	TGTGCCAGCAGTCGTTCGACAGCTGAAGCTTTCTTT
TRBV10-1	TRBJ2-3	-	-	CASSESVRGDTQYF	TGCGCCAGCAGTGAGTCAGTGAGGGGGGATACGCAGTATTTT
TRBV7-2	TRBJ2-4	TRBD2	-	CASSQSPSGGDLAKNIQYF	TGTGCCAGCAGCCAGAGCCCCAGCGGGGGGGATCTAGCCAAAAACATTCAGTACTTC
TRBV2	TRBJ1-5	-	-	CASRLHSGGNQPQHF	TGTGCCAGCAGGTTGCATTCAGGGGGCAATCAGCCCCAGCATTTT
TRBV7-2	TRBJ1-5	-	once	CASSFGGGQGIHQPQHF	TGTGCCAGCAGCTTCGGGGGGGGGCAGGGGATACATCAGCCCCAGCATTTT
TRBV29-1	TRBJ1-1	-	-	CSAWAANTEAFF	TGCAGCGCTTGGGCAGCTAACACTGAAGCTTTCTTT
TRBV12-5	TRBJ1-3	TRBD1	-	CASGLDRDRGLPRSGNTIYF	TGTGCTAGTGGTTTGGACCGGGACAGGGGACTTCCTCGCTCTGGAAACACCATATATTTT
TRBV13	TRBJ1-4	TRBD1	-	CASSLLDRLNEKLFF	TGTGCCAGCAGCCTCCTGGACAGGCTCAATGAAAAACTGTTTTTT
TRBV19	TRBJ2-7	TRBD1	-	CASSLYRGVEYEQYF	TGTGCCAGTAGCCTATACAGGGGCGTAGAGTACGAGCAGTACTTC
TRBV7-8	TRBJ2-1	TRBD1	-	CASSLVGTDLTMQFF	TGTGCCAGCAGCTTAGTCGGGACAGACTTAACAATGCAGTTCTTC
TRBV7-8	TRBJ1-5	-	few	CASSSVGGLSNQPQHF	TGTGCCAGCAGCTCTGTGGGGGGACTGAGCAATCAGCCCCAGCATTTT
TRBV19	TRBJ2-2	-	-	CASSMAGTGELFF	TGTGCCAGTAGTATGGCAGGCACCGGGGAGCTGTTTTTT
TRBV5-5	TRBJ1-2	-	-	CASSLAFVGRGDYGYTF	TGTGCCAGCAGCTTGGCATTCGTAGGCAGGGGCGACTATGGCTACACCTTC
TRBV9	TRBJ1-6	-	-	CASSVGPEVSSYNSPLHF	TGTGCCAGCAGCGTAGGGCCGGAGGTGAGCTCCTATAATTCACCCCTCCACTTT
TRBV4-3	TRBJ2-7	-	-	CASSQDSPGEQYF	TGCGCCAGCAGCCAAGACTCCCCGGGGGAGCAGTACTTC
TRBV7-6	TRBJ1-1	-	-	CASSFQGSVNTEAFF	TGTGCCAGCAGCTTTCAGGGATCGGTGAACACTGAAGCTTTCTTT
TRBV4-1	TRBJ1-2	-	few	CASSQPYSNYGYTF	TGCGCCAGCAGCCAGCCTTACAGCAACTATGGCTACACCTTC
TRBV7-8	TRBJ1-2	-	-	CASDDGAADRFDYGYTF	TGTGCCAGCGACGACGGAGCCGCAGACAGGTTCGACTATGGCTACACCTTC
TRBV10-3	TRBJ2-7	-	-	CASETDTYEQYF	TGTGCCAGCGAGACAGATACCTACGAGCAGTACTTC
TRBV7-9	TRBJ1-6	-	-	CASSFDSPLHF	TGTGCCAGCAGCTTCGATTCACCCCTCCACTTT
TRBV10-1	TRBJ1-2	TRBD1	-	CASSAGQGANYGYTF	TGCGCCAGCAGTGCCGGACAGGGAGCTAACTATGGCTACACCTTC
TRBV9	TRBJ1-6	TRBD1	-	CASSVTQGAGSPLHF	TGTGCCAGCAGCGTAACACAGGGGGCGGGATCACCCCTCCACTTT
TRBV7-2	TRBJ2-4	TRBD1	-	CASSLDRDRVRLF	TGTGCCAGCAGCTTAGATAGGGACAGGGTTCGGCTCTTC
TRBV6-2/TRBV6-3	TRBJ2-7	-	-	CASSSGSYPYEQYF	TGTGCCAGCAGTTCCGGGTCGTACCCCTACGAGCAGTACTTC
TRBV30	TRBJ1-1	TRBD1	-	CAWSVHRGNTEAFF	TGTGCCTGGAGTGTACACAGGGGGAACACTGAAGCTTTCTTT
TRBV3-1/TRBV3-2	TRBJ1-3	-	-	CASSQDGYSGNTIYF	TGTGCCAGCAGCCAAGACGGGTACTCTGGAAACACCATATATTTT
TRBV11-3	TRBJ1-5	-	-	CASSLFSGIKYSNQPQHF	TGTGCCAGCAGCTTATTCAGCGGTATAAAGTATAGCAATCAGCCCCAGCATTTT
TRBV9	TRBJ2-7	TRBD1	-	CASSVLSTGEGEQYF	TGTGCCAGCAGCGTTCTCTCGACAGGGGAAGGCGAGCAGTACTTC